Detailed here is one T cell receptor (beta chain). This entry belongs to a study of monozygotic twins with inflammatory bowel disease. TCRalpha and TCRbeta cDNA underwent two nested PCRs of roughly 17 and 9 cycles. TCRdb derives one entry per CDR3 protein from the 5' RACE reads, leaving out DNA. This table holds some 83,000 distinct CDR3 sequences. The sequenced sample was blood. The sequence was obtained from a human donor with ulcerative colitis or Crohn's disease, or a healthy co-twin of an affected twin (not recorded which).

The CDR3: CASSFREGNYGYTF. This chain joins TRBV5-5 and TRBJ1-2. CDR3 length: 14 amino acids. Germline loops: CDR1 SGHKS, CDR2 YYEKEE (reference sequence).